Listed below are T cell receptor beta chains from one sample, sequenced in a study of beta chain features in type 1 diabetes. Here immunoSEQ multiplex PCR was the method, and the copy in TCRdb shows in-frame clones only, minus some. The sample yields some 290,000 clones, around 25% seen once. Material for sequencing was naive CD4+ T cells from blood. The receptors shown here come from a woman aged 25 to 45 with type 1 diabetes. CDR3s include the opening cysteine and the closing phenylalanine or tryptophan. D genes are given only for firm matches. A row's size may be missing; if present it is once, few, many or a size class.

j_call d_call v_call clone_size cdr3_aa cdr3_nt
TRBJ2-1 - TRBV5-1 few CASSLLATNEQFF TGCGCCAGCAGCCTCCTAGCAACCAATGAGCAGTTCTTC
TRBJ2-7 - TRBV13 - CASSQGADGSSYEQYF TGTGCCAGCAGTCAAGGAGCGGACGGGAGCTCCTACGAGCAGTACTTC
TRBJ2-1 TRBD2 TRBV14 - CASSQDRPLAGAVNEQFF TGTGCCAGCAGCCAAGATCGGCCGCTAGCGGGAGCGGTCAATGAGCAGTTCTTC
TRBJ2-2 TRBD1 TRBV30 - CAWGTGGWTGELFF TGTGCCTGGGGGACAGGGGGCTGGACCGGGGAGCTGTTTTTT
TRBJ2-3 - TRBV29-1 - CSVENRSTDTQYF TGCAGCGTTGAAAACAGGAGCACAGATACGCAGTATTTT
TRBJ2-5 TRBD2 TRBV14 few CASSLAGGPQETQYF TGTGCCAGCAGCCTAGCGGGAGGACCGCAAGAGACCCAGTACTTC
TRBJ1-1 - TRBV29-1 - CSAREEVEAFF TGCAGCGCCAGGGAGGAAGTTGAAGCTTTCTTT
TRBJ1-2 - TRBV5-1 - CASSLAGRGDGYTF TGCGCCAGCAGCTTGGCCGGCAGGGGTGATGGCTACACCTTC
TRBJ2-3 TRBD2 TRBV4-2 - CASSLGSGRGSDTQYF TGTGCCAGCAGCCTCGGGAGCGGGAGAGGGTCAGATACGCAGTATTTT
TRBJ2-7 - TRBV18 few CASSPSSMSEQYF TGTGCCAGCTCACCGAGCTCTATGAGCGAGCAGTACTTC
TRBJ2-7 - TRBV5-4 - CASSVRDKFYEQYF TGTGCCAGCAGCGTGAGGGACAAGTTCTACGAGCAGTACTTC
TRBJ2-7 - TRBV29-1 - CSVGGRFLYEQYF TGCAGCGTTGGAGGTAGGTTCCTCTACGAGCAGTACTTC
TRBJ2-4 - TRBV21-1 - CASSRSIRGGRAKNIQYF TGTGCCAGCAGCAGATCCATACGTGGTGGGAGGGCCAAAAACATTCAGTACTTC
TRBJ1-1 TRBD1 TRBV5-1 - CASRSRDRAWARNTEAFF TGCGCCAGCAGAAGCAGGGACAGGGCGTGGGCAAGAAACACTGAAGCTTTCTTT
TRBJ2-7 TRBD2 TRBV30 few CAWSQAGALEQYF TGTGCCTGGAGTCAAGCGGGAGCTCTCGAGCAGTACTTC
TRBJ2-1 TRBD1 TRBV7-3 few CASSTGGNEQFF TGTGCCAGCAGCACAGGGGGCAATGAGCAGTTCTTC
TRBJ1-1 TRBD1 TRBV6-6 - CASSDQGAMNTEAFF TGTGCCAGCAGTGACCAGGGGGCGATGAACACTGAAGCTTTCTTT
TRBJ2-3 - TRBV30 - CAWSPGRGYTDTQYF TGTGCCTGGAGTCCCGGTAGGGGGTACACAGATACGCAGTATTTT
TRBJ2-1 TRBD2 TRBV11-2 few CASSLAGGTAEQFF TGTGCCAGCAGCCTAGCGGGAGGGACCGCTGAGCAGTTCTTC
TRBJ2-7 - TRBV30 few CAWRSSRSDGEQYF TGTGCCTGGAGGTCTAGTAGGAGTGACGGCGAGCAGTACTTC
TRBJ1-2 - TRBV30 - CAWSVRRGYGYTF TGTGCCTGGAGTGTACGAAGGGGCTATGGCTACACCTTC
TRBJ2-5 TRBD2 TRBV5-1 - CASSLPSGRVETQYF TGCGCCAGCAGCTTGCCAAGCGGGAGGGTAGAGACCCAGTACTTC
TRBJ1-5 - TRBV28 - CATEAVNQPQHF TGTGCCACCGAGGCAGTAAATCAGCCCCAGCATTTT
TRBJ2-5 - TRBV14 - CASSLEYPHQETQYF TGTGCCAGCAGCCTGGAGTATCCCCACCAAGAGACCCAGTACTTC
TRBJ1-5 TRBD1 TRBV5-6 - CASSLGWTGAQPQHF TGTGCCAGCAGCTTGGGGTGGACAGGAGCCCAGCCCCAGCATTTT
TRBJ2-7 TRBD1 TRBV29-1 few CSAWTGASYEQYF TGCAGCGCCTGGACAGGGGCCTCCTACGAGCAGTACTTC
TRBJ2-2 TRBD2 TRBV7-2 - CASSSPTLAGTNTGELFF TGTGCCAGCAGCTCCCCGACTCTAGCGGGCACGAACACCGGGGAGCTGTTTTTT
TRBJ2-1 TRBD1 TRBV5-1 - CASSLIGQEYNEQFF TGCGCCAGCAGCTTGATAGGACAGGAATACAATGAGCAGTTCTTC
TRBJ1-2 - TRBV7-8 - CASSLAPRGSGGYTF TGTGCCAGCAGCTTAGCGCCGAGGGGGTCGGGAGGCTACACCTTC
TRBJ1-1 - TRBV29-1 - CSVEANSANTEAFF TGCAGCGTTGAAGCGAACAGTGCGAACACTGAAGCTTTCTTT
TRBJ1-2 - TRBV18 few CASSPRGGSNYGYTF TGTGCCAGCTCACCCCGCGGGGGTTCTAACTATGGCTACACCTTC